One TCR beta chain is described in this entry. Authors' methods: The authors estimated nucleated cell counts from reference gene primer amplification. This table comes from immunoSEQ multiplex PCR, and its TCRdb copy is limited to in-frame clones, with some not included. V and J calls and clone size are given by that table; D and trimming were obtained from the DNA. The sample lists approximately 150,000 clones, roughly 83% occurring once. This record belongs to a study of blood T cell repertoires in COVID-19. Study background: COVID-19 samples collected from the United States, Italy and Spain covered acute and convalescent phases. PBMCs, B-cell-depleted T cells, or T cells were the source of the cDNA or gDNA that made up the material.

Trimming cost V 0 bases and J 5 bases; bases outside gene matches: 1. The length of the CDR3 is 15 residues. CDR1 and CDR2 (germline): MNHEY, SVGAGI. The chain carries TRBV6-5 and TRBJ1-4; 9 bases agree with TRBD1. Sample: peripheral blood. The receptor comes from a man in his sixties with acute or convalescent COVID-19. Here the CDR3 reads CASSYSDRGNEKLFF. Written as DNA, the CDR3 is TGTGCCAGCAGTTACTCCGACAGGGGGAATGAAAAACTGTTTTTT.